These 18 T cell receptor beta chains were all obtained from the same sample, sequenced in a study of shared clonotypes between healthy human individuals. Here immunoSEQ multiplex PCR was the method, and the copy in TCRdb shows in-frame clones only, minus some. The sample has millions of clones; roughly nine tenths are singletons. The specimen sequenced was naive CD4+ T cells sorted from blood. Stated subset: CD45RA+ positively selected. The receptors shown here come from a man in his late teens or twenties in good health.

The chain couples TRBV6-5 to TRBJ2-2; 7 bases align to TRBD1. CDR1 is MNHEY, CDR2 SVGAGI, per germline. The CDR3 sequence is 16 residues long. The ends lost 1 base at V and 1 base at J; junction bases unmatched: 3. The CDR3 sequence: CASSYLTGMNTGELFF. The DNA for the CDR3 is TGTGCCAGCAGTTACTTGACAGGGATGAACACCGGGGAGCTGTTTTTT.

This clone was seen just once. V and J are TRBV7-2 and TRBJ2-4, with unresolved D. Germline V gives CDR1 SGHTA, CDR2 FQGNSA. The CDR3 is made up of 12 amino acids. V lost 5 bases and J lost 10, with 12 bases in between. The CDR3, as DNA: TGTGCCAGCAGCCAGGACGGACGAATTCAGTACTTC. This codes for CASSQDGRIQYF.

This chain links TRBV30 with TRBJ2-2, with D hard to call. The CDR3 runs to 14 residues. Germline assignment: CDR1 GTSNPN and CDR2 SVGIG (reference sequence). Trimming cost V 4 bases and J 6 bases, with 15 bases left between them. The CDR3 bases are TGTGCCTGGAACCCTTCCCCGGTCGCCGGGGAGCTGTTTTTT. Protein sequence: CAWNPSPVAGELFF.

V usage is TRBV9 and J usage is TRBJ2-3, with a tentative D call TRBD1 (6 bases). The CDR3 loop spans 17 amino acids. Germline V gives CDR1 SGDLS, CDR2 YYNGEE. Trimming removed 0 bases from V and 9 bases from J, with 23 bases in between. The CDR3 loop is CASSVDLGGLTQITQYF. CDR3 DNA: TGTGCCAGCAGCGTAGACCTTGGGGGCCTAACACAGATAACGCAGTATTTT.

Comment on this clone: The sample carries other DNA sequences with the same CDR3. CDR3 residues: CASSLAQGEGYTF. As DNA, the CDR3 is TGCGCCAGCAGCTTGGCACAGGGGGAGGGCTACACCTTC. The chain links TRBV5-1 to TRBJ1-2, with 8 positions matching TRBD1. Germline CDR1 reads SGHRS; CDR2 reads YFSETQ. The V gene end was trimmed by 0 bases and the J gene end by 8 bases; junction bases not matched to a gene: 3. CDR3 length: 13 residues.

The rearrangement joins TRBV2 to TRBJ2-2, with unresolved D. V dropped 7 bases and J dropped 4 bases, with 10 bases sitting between them. CDR1 and CDR2 from the germline V gene are SNHLY and FYNNEI. The CDR3 consists of 13 residues. CDR3 nucleotide sequence: TGTGCCAGCACAGATCGATCCACCGGGGAGCTGTTTTTT. Encoded protein: CASTDRSTGELFF.

The DNA of the CDR3 is TGCGCCAGCAGGAGGGGGTTGGGAACTAAAGAGACCCAGTACTTC. Translation: CASRRGLGTKETQYF. The genes are TRBV4-1 and TRBJ2-5; D might be TRBD1 (6 bases). Germline V CDR1 and CDR2: MGHRA, YSYEKL. V was trimmed by 6 bases and J by 3 bases, leaving 17 bases between them. This CDR3 comprises 15 residues.

The CDR3 reads CASSLDRGGHNEQFF. The CDR3, as DNA: TGTGCCAGCAGCTTAGACAGGGGAGGCCACAATGAGCAGTTCTTC. This rearrangement joins TRBV7-9 to TRBJ2-1; D possibly corresponds to TRBD1 (7 bases). Germline lookup yields CDR1 SEHNR and CDR2 FQNEAQ (reference sequence). Trimming removed 1 base from V and 5 bases from J, with 12 bases in between. CDR3 length equals 15 residues. The full variable domain, completed using reference TRBV7-9 and TRBJ2-1, is DTGVSQNPRHKITKRGQNVTFRCDPISEHNRLYWYRQTLGQGPEFLTYFQNEAQLEKSRLLSDRFSAERPKGSFSTLEIQRTEQGDSAMYLCASSLDRGGHNEQFFGPGTRLTVL.

The rearrangement links TRBV27 to TRBJ2-3, with 12 bases aligning to TRBD2. V lost 8 bases, J lost 5 bases, and 5 bases stayed unmatched. This CDR3 contains 14 residues. From germline, CDR1 is MNHEY and CDR2 SMNVEV (reference sequence). The DNA for the CDR3 is TGTGCCAGCCGGACTAGCGGGGAGAGAGATACGCAGTATTTT. Its protein product is CASRTSGERDTQYF.

On this clone: At the DNA level, this CDR3 is encoded by other sequences in the same sample as well. The chain links TRBV5-1 to TRBJ1-5; D gene unclear. Per germline, CDR1 SGHRS and CDR2 YFSETQ. This CDR3 has 14 amino acids. Trimming stripped 2 bases from V and 1 base from J, with 7 bases between. The CDR3 loop is CASSLDGSNQPQHF. The CDR3, as DNA: TGCGCCAGCAGCTTAGACGGAAGCAATCAGCCCCAGCATTTT.

A word on this clone: The same CDR3 is also encoded by other DNA sequences in this sample. The rearrangement uses TRBV6-5 and TRBJ1-5; the D is unclear. Germline V gene lookup returns CDR1 MNHEY and CDR2 SVGAGI. The CDR3 is 13 amino acids. The V gene lost 4 bases and the J gene lost 1 base, with 5 bases spanning the gap. CDR3: CASSSNSNQPQHF. DNA for the CDR3: TGTGCCAGCAGTTCTAACAGCAATCAGCCCCAGCATTTT.

The rearrangement joins TRBV19 to TRBJ2-1; no clear D. Germline lookup yields CDR1 LNHDA and CDR2 SQIVND (reference sequence). The CDR3 spans 14 residues. Trimming stripped 7 bases from V and 4 bases from J, with 14 bases between. In nucleotides, the CDR3 is TGTGCCAGTAAAAGAGGCCTTTTATACAATGAGCAGTTCTTC. Amino acid sequence: CASKRGLLYNEQFF.

This chain joins TRBV11-2 and TRBJ1-4; D is uncertain. V lost 4 bases, J lost 3 bases, and 9 bases lay in between. CDR1 is SGHAT, CDR2 FQNNGV, per germline. The CDR3 spans 14 residues. CDR3 amino acids: CASSSLGSNEKLFF. CDR3 DNA sequence: TGTGCCAGCAGCTCCCTCGGGTCTAATGAAAAACTGTTTTTT.

The chain combines TRBV5-1 with TRBJ2-5, with unresolved D. Trimming stripped 5 bases from V and 2 bases from J, with 7 bases between. Germline CDR1 is SGHRS and CDR2 is YFSETQ. The CDR3 runs to 12 residues. The CDR3 here is CASRLQQETQYF. The CDR3 region has the DNA TGCGCCAGCAGACTACAACAAGAGACCCAGTACTTC. The full variable domain, its missing parts supplied by reference TRBV5-1 and TRBJ2-5, is KAGVTQTPRYLIKTRGQQVTLSCSPISGHRSVSWYQQTPGQGLQFLFEYFSETQRNKGNFPGRFSGRQFSNSRSEMNVSTLELGDSALYLCASRLQQETQYFGPGTRLLVL.

This chain joins TRBV18 and TRBJ1-5; D gene uncertain. This CDR3 has 14 amino acids. Deletions cut 6 bases from V and 1 base from J, with 10 bases between. In germline, CDR1 is KGHSH, CDR2 LQKENI. The CDR3: CASSLQDSNQPQHF. In nucleotides, the CDR3 is TGTGCCAGCTCCCTTCAGGACAGCAATCAGCCCCAGCATTTT.

The chain combines TRBV5-4 with TRBJ2-2; the match to TRBD1 covers 7 bases. The length of the CDR3 is 14 residues. V dropped 0 bases and J dropped 7; count of bases not matched to a gene: 3. The germline CDR1 and CDR2 sequences are SGHNT and YYREEE (reference sequence). CDR3 in DNA: TGTGCCAGCAGCTTGGAACAGGGGCTCGGGGAGCTGTTTTTT. Its translation: CASSLEQGLGELFF.

The chain has TRBV27 and TRBJ1-6; a possible D gene is TRBD1 (6 bases). This CDR3 spans 16 amino acids. With 5 bases removed from V and 7 bases from J, the gap between germline ends came to 18 bases. Per germline, CDR1 MNHEY and CDR2 SMNVEV (reference sequence). CDR3: CASSGKNRVGNSPLHF. The CDR3 region has the DNA TGTGCCAGCAGTGGAAAGAACAGGGTCGGGAATTCACCCCTCCACTTT.

The chain couples TRBV13 to TRBJ2-2, with 9 positions matching TRBD1. This CDR3 is 15 amino acids long. The J segment lost 3 bases and the V segment lost 6 bases, leaving 5 bases of the junction unmatched. CDR1 is PRHDT, CDR2 FYEKMQ, per germline (reference sequence). Here the CDR3 reads CASSPRDRDTGELFF. CDR3 DNA: TGTGCCAGCAGTCCCCGGGACAGGGACACCGGGGAGCTGTTTTTT.